This entry lists 11 T cell receptor beta chains sequenced from one sample in a study of blood T cell repertoires in COVID-19. Clones were read by immunoSEQ multiplex PCR, and TCRdb kept only the in-frame ones, dropping some. The profile shows 85,000 or so clones, 90% to 95% of them singletons. Sequenced material: peripheral blood. The receptors were sampled from a human donor with active COVID-19. The donor label of this sample is uncertain.

The V gene is TRBV7-8, the J gene TRBJ2-7; 7 bases are shared with TRBD2. CDR3 length equals 17 residues. Germline CDR1 and CDR2: SGHVS and FQNEAQ. With V trimmed by 3 bases and J by 0 bases, 11 bases remained unmatched. The CDR3 nucleotides read TGTGCCAGCAGCTTCTCGACTAGCCATACTACCTCCTACGAGCAGTACTTC. Translation gives CASSFSTSHTTSYEQYF. The full variable domain, completed using reference TRBV7-8 and TRBJ2-7, is GAGVSQSPRYKVAKRGQDVALRCDPISGHVSLFWYQQALGQGPEFLTYFQNEAQLDKSGLPSDRFFAERPEGSVSTLKIQRTQQEDSAVYLCASSFSTSHTTSYEQYFGPGTRLTVT.

The V gene is TRBV25-1, the J gene TRBJ2-3; the match to TRBD2 covers 11 bases. CDR3 length: 14 amino acids. Germline trimming cut 5 bases from V and 6 bases from J; bases unmatched to any gene: 4. In germline, CDR1 is MGHDK, CDR2 SYGVNS. CDR3 region: CASSTSGSSDTQYF. The CDR3 DNA sequence: TGTGCCAGCAGTACTAGCGGGAGCTCTGATACGCAGTATTTT.

The chain links TRBV7-9 to TRBJ2-1, with D unclear. The CDR3 length is 8 residues. The V gene lost 4 bases and the J gene lost 15 bases, with 4 bases spanning the gap. Per germline, CDR1 SEHNR and CDR2 FQNEAQ (reference sequence). The CDR3 region has the DNA TGTGCCAGCAGCTCGGTGTTCTTC. Translated, it gives CASSSVFF. The full variable domain, completed using reference TRBV7-9 and TRBJ2-1, is DTGVSQNPRHKITKRGQNVTFRCDPISEHNRLYWYRQTLGQGPEFLTYFQNEAQLEKSRLLSDRFSAERPKGSFSTLEIQRTEQGDSAMYLCASSSVFFGPGTRLTVL.

CDR3 residues: CSVELWDRGIYEQYF. DNA of the CDR3: TGCAGCGTTGAGTTGTGGGACAGGGGGATCTACGAGCAGTACTTC. This chain connects TRBV29-1 to TRBJ2-7; TRBD1 matches at 11 bases. CDR1 SQVTM and CDR2 ANQGSEA come from the germline V gene. The trim removed 3 bases at V and 3 bases at J, leaving 7 bases unmatched. The CDR3 runs to 15 residues.

The chain couples TRBV6-5 to TRBJ1-5; 8 bases line up with TRBD1. J was trimmed by 3 bases and V by 4 bases; bases with no gene match: 5. CDR1 and CDR2 from the germline V gene are MNHEY and SVGAGI. This CDR3 is 15 amino acids long. CDR3 DNA sequence: TGTGCCAGCAGTTCCGGACAGGGAGTCAATCAGCCCCAGCATTTT. This gives the protein CASSSGQGVNQPQHF.

The V and J genes are TRBV3-1 (or the pseudogene TRBV3-2) and TRBJ1-1; TRBD1 agrees at 7 bases. This CDR3 contains 13 residues. Germline loops: CDR1 LGHDT, CDR2 YNNKEL (reference sequence). With V trimmed by 5 bases and J by 5 bases, 5 bases remained unmatched. The CDR3 is CASSRLQGTEAFF. For the CDR3, the DNA is TGTGCCAGCAGCAGACTACAGGGGACTGAAGCTTTCTTT.

The J gene is TRBJ2-7, the V gene TRBV19, with D tentatively TRBD1 (6 bases). This CDR3 spans 14 amino acids. The V end was cut by 5 bases, the J end by 0 bases, with 11 bases between. Per germline, CDR1 LNHDA and CDR2 SQIVND (reference sequence). Here the CDR3 DNA reads TGTGCCAGTAGTCTTGGCAGGGGCTCCTACGAGCAGTACTTC. It codes for CASSLGRGSYEQYF.

The rearrangement joins TRBV10-3 to TRBJ2-3; TRBD2 is a possible D gene (6 bases). The CDR3 is made up of 11 amino acids. The V and J ends lost 8 bases and 4 bases respectively, with 7 bases between them. Germline CDR1 and CDR2: ENHRY and SYGVKD. The CDR3 DNA sequence: TGTGCCATCGGAGGGCCAGATACGCAGTATTTT. It codes for CAIGGPDTQYF.

The V call is TRBV18, the J call TRBJ2-3, with 7 bases matching TRBD1. Trimming removed 3 bases from V and 2 bases from J; junction bases left unmatched: 5. Germline values: CDR1 KGHSH, CDR2 LQKENI. The CDR3 contains 15 residues. CDR3 nucleotides: TGTGCCAGCTCACCGAAGACAGGGCCCACAGATACGCAGTATTTT. Encoded protein: CASSPKTGPTDTQYF.

This clone was recorded once. The V and J genes are TRBV27 and TRBJ2-3; no definite D call. The germline V gene has CDR1 MNHEY and CDR2 SMNVEV (reference sequence). The V and J ends lost 3 bases and 0 bases respectively, with 7 bases between them. This CDR3 region has 14 residues. CDR3 sequence reads: CASSFGRSTDTQYF. The CDR3 DNA reads TGTGCCAGCAGTTTTGGCAGGAGCACAGATACGCAGTATTTT.

V and J are TRBV18 and TRBJ2-1; 10 bases align to TRBD2. V shed 4 bases, J shed 3 bases, and the junction held 3 bases outside the gene matches. This CDR3 comprises 15 residues. Germline V gene data show CDR1 as KGHSH and CDR2 as LQKENI. The CDR3 region has the DNA TGTGCCAGCTCACACGGGACTAGCGACTACAATGAGCAGTTCTTC. Translation: CASSHGTSDYNEQFF.